One and the same sample provided the 27 T cell receptor beta chains below, sequenced in a study of T cell changes during pregnancy in multiple sclerosis. Sequencing used immunoSEQ multiplex PCR; TCRdb keeps in-frame clones, though not all of them. The profile shows tens of thousands of clones, 91% of them singletons. Material: peripheral blood, obtained in the third trimester of pregnancy. Source of these receptors: a female donor in good health, enrolled as a control in a pregnancy study.

The chain is built from TRBV28 and TRBJ2-7, with 8 bases that match TRBD1. Germline-derived CDR1 and CDR2 are MDHEN and SYDVKM. The junction had 15 bases not matched to a gene; V was cut back by 5 bases and J by 0 bases. The CDR3 sequence is 18 residues long. CDR3: CASSGTSRDRLSSYEQYF. CDR3 in DNA: TGTGCCAGCAGTGGGACCAGCCGGGACAGGCTAAGCTCCTACGAGCAGTACTTC.

The chain uses TRBV6-1 and TRBJ2-7; a possible D gene is TRBD2 (7 bases). This CDR3 region has 15 residues. Germline CDR1 MNHNS, CDR2 SASEGT. Trimming cost V 4 bases and J 0 bases, with 13 bases left between them. CDR3 sequence: CASSGGRGYSYEQYF. As DNA, the CDR3 is TGTGCCAGCAGTGGGGGGCGGGGGTACTCCTACGAGCAGTACTTC.

This clone has a single count. The genes are TRBV7-6 and TRBJ1-1, with 10 positions matching TRBD1. The CDR3 runs to 15 residues. Looked up from germline, CDR1 is SGHVS and CDR2 is FNYEAQ. J gave up 6 bases and V 3 bases, and 7 bases lay outside the gene matches. The CDR3 bases are TGTGCCAGCAGCTTTGACTCCGGGACAGGGGCTGAAGCTTTCTTT. This gives the protein CASSFDSGTGAEAFF.

The table lists this clone with a count of one. The J gene is TRBJ1-2, the V gene TRBV27; D is uncertain. Germline V gene sequence: CDR1 MNHEY, CDR2 SMNVEV (reference sequence). Between the trimmed V and J ends, which lost 5 bases and 4 bases, there was a span of 17 bases. CDR3 length equals 15 residues. This CDR3 reads CASSPSRERGYGYTF. In DNA form, the CDR3 reads TGTGCCAGCAGTCCTTCTCGGGAGCGAGGCTATGGCTACACCTTC.

The V and J genes are TRBV29-1 and TRBJ2-7; 7 nucleotides line up with TRBD2. Germline-derived CDR1 and CDR2 are SQVTM and ANQGSEA. The CDR3 runs to 15 residues. Unmatched junction bases numbered 11, after V lost 4 bases and J lost 2 bases. Written as DNA, the CDR3 is TGCAGCGTTGCCCCCCGCAGCGCGGGAGCCTACGAGCAGTACTTC. Translated, it gives CSVAPRSAGAYEQYF.

CDR3 DNA sequence: TGCGCCAGCAGCCCCCACAGGCCACAGGGATTTGTAACTGGAAACACCATATATTTT. This gives the protein CASSPHRPQGFVTGNTIYF. The chain recombines TRBV4-3 with TRBJ1-3; D perhaps matches TRBD1 (6 bases). This CDR3 is built from 19 residues. Trimming shortened V by 4 bases and J by 2 bases, and 24 bases separated the two germline ends. Germline lookup yields CDR1 LGHNA and CDR2 YSLEER.

This chain joins TRBV10-3 and TRBJ2-2; the D gene is possibly TRBD1 (5 bases). V was trimmed by 6 bases and J by 4 bases, leaving 15 bases between them. The CDR3 totals 15 residues. Germline V lookup: CDR1 ENHRY, CDR2 SYGVKD. The CDR3 loop is CAIRATEDGTGELFF. CDR3 in DNA: TGTGCCATCAGAGCGACAGAGGATGGCACCGGGGAGCTGTTTTTT.

The chain couples TRBV7-2 to TRBJ1-5; 8 nucleotides match TRBD1. The CDR3 consists of 16 residues. The V segment lost 1 base and the J segment 5 bases; nucleotides outside the gene matches: 7. Germline assignment: CDR1 SGHTA and CDR2 FQGNSA. CDR3 amino acids: CASSLVLGQGDQPQHF. Written as DNA, the CDR3 is TGTGCCAGCAGCTTAGTTTTAGGACAGGGTGATCAGCCCCAGCATTTT. Full variable domain (rest looked up from reference TRBV7-2 and TRBJ1-5): GAGVSQSPSNKVTEKGKDVELRCDPISGHTALYWYRQSLGQGLEFLIYFQGNSAPDKSGLPSDRFSAERTGGSVSTLTIQRTQQEDSAVYLCASSLVLGQGDQPQHFGDGTRLSIL.

This clone was picked up one time. V usage is TRBV30 and J usage is TRBJ2-3; TRBD2 matches 10 bases. Trimming cost V 2 bases and J 3 bases; bases outside gene matches: 2. Germline CDR1 is GTSNPN and CDR2 is SVGIG (reference sequence). The CDR3 is 14 amino acids. CDR3 loop: CAWSLAGGTDTQYF. The CDR3 DNA is TGTGCCTGGAGTTTAGCGGGAGGTACAGATACGCAGTATTTT.

This clone showed up just once. V and J are TRBV25-1 and TRBJ1-2, with D perhaps matching TRBD1 (5 bases). The V gene's germline CDR1 is MGHDK and CDR2 SYGVNS. The CDR3 length is 15 residues. V was clipped by 2 bases and J by 1 base, with 11 bases between them. For the CDR3, the DNA is TGTGCCAGCAGTGAAGGGGCAGCCCTTAACTATGGCTACACCTTC. This codes for CASSEGAALNYGYTF.

The J gene is TRBJ1-6, the V gene TRBV28; possibly TRBD1 for D (5 bases). The V and J ends lost 7 bases and 9 bases respectively, with 19 bases between them. Germline V gene lookup returns CDR1 MDHEN and CDR2 SYDVKM. CDR3 length: 15 residues. The CDR3 DNA reads as TGTGCCAGCATCGAGGACCCCCGAGACAGTTCACCCCTCCACTTT. Translating gives CASIEDPRDSSPLHF.

The chain is built from TRBV7-8 and TRBJ1-5; a weak D match, TRBD1 (6 bases). Germline V gene data show CDR1 as SGHVS and CDR2 as FQNEAQ. The CDR3 consists of 18 residues. V gave up 3 bases and J gave up 0 bases, with 18 bases separating them. CDR3 sequence reads: CASSLGHRLYYSNQPQHF. For the CDR3, the DNA is TGTGCCAGCAGCTTGGGACACAGACTTTATTATAGCAATCAGCCCCAGCATTTT.

This rearrangement joins TRBV4-3 to TRBJ1-2; D unclear. The ends were cut back, 1 base at V and 7 bases at J, with 16 bases in the middle. CDR3 length equals 15 residues. Germline V lookup: CDR1 LGHNA, CDR2 YSLEER. The CDR3 sequence: CASSQAGSPAPGYTF. The DNA of the CDR3 is TGCGCCAGCAGCCAAGCCGGGTCCCCCGCCCCTGGCTACACCTTC.

This chain uses TRBV19 with TRBJ1-1; 8 bases map to TRBD1. The J segment lost 1 base and the V segment lost 5 bases, leaving 6 bases of the junction unmatched. CDR1 and CDR2 (germline): LNHDA, SQIVND (reference sequence). There are 15 residues in the CDR3. CDR3 DNA sequence: TGTGCCAGTAGTCCAAGGACAGGGAGGAACACTGAAGCTTTCTTT. Amino acids: CASSPRTGRNTEAFF.

This clone was detected only once. DNA for the CDR3: TGTGCCAGCAAACTCCGGGACAGGGGGTATTCACCCCTCCACTTT. Protein product: CASKLRDRGYSPLHF. The rearrangement joins TRBV2 to TRBJ1-6, with 11 bases lining up with TRBD1. V was pared by 7 bases and J by 8 bases, with 7 bases of the junction left unmatched. The germline gives CDR1 SNHLY, CDR2 FYNNEI. The CDR3 length is 15 residues.

The J gene is TRBJ2-3, the V gene TRBV6-4; 8 bases fit TRBD2. The V gene's germline CDR1 is MRHNA and CDR2 SNTAGT. V trimming: 3 bases; J trimming: 1 base; junction bases outside the gene matches: 0. The CDR3 covers 14 residues. CDR3 coding DNA: TGTGCCAGCAGTGAGCGGGGGGGCACAGATACGCAGTATTTT. As protein: CASSERGGTDTQYF.

This rearrangement joins TRBV4-2 to TRBJ2-1; 12 nucleotides match TRBD2. The CDR3 covers 17 residues. The germline V gene has CDR1 LGHNA and CDR2 YNFKEQ. J gave up 3 bases and V 3 bases, and 6 bases lay outside the gene matches. CDR3 sequence (DNA): TGTGCCAGCAGCCAGACTAGCGGGGGTCTGGACTACAATGAGCAGTTCTTC. Its protein is CASSQTSGGLDYNEQFF.

The J gene is TRBJ1-6, the V gene TRBV2, with D unresolved. There are 15 residues in the CDR3. Germline CDR1 SNHLY, CDR2 FYNNEI. V was shortened by 2 bases and J by 5 bases, with 10 bases between the two germline ends. This CDR3 reads CASSENRPNNSPLHF. In nucleotides, the CDR3 is TGTGCCAGCAGTGAAAACAGACCAAATAATTCACCCCTCCACTTT.

The chain joins TRBV19 to TRBJ2-1, with 8 bases aligning to TRBD2. J lost 4 bases, V lost 7 bases, and 15 bases had no gene match. The CDR3 has 17 amino acids. Looked up from germline, CDR1 is LNHDA and CDR2 is SQIVND (reference sequence). CDR3 sequence: CASNHPLTSGAYNEQFF. Here the CDR3 DNA reads TGTGCCAGTAACCACCCACTTACTAGCGGAGCTTACAATGAGCAGTTCTTC.

V is TRBV6-4 and J is TRBJ2-7; perhaps TRBD1 as D (5 bases). V lost 6 bases and J 2 bases, leaving 14 bases between the germline ends. Germline assignment: CDR1 MRHNA and CDR2 SNTAGT. The CDR3 totals 14 residues. The CDR3 is CASSWGPGPYEQYF. The DNA for the CDR3 is TGTGCCAGCAGCTGGGGCCCAGGGCCCTACGAGCAGTACTTC.

The CDR3 DNA reads TGTGCCAGCAGAGCGGGAGTGAGCACAGATACGCAGTATTTT. This codes for CASRAGVSTDTQYF. This chain links TRBV6-5 with TRBJ2-3; 8 positions agree with TRBD2. CDR1 MNHEY and CDR2 SVGAGI come from the germline V gene. The V gene end was trimmed by 6 bases and the J gene end by 0 bases; junction bases not matched to a gene: 2. This CDR3 is 14 amino acids long.

A single count supports this clone. J is TRBJ2-4 and V is TRBV7-2; 9 bases are a match to TRBD1. Germline V CDR1 and CDR2: SGHTA, FQGNSA. V shed 5 bases, J shed 9 bases, and the junction held 2 bases outside the gene matches. There are 12 residues in the CDR3. The CDR3 nucleotides are TGTGCCAGCAGCCGACAGGGGGGCATTCAGTACTTC. Protein: CASSRQGGIQYF.

The V call is TRBV6-5, the J call TRBJ1-1; the match to TRBD1 covers 7 bases. Germline V gene sequence: CDR1 MNHEY, CDR2 SVGAGI. The CDR3 loop spans 13 amino acids. V was clipped by 6 bases and J by 0 bases; unmatched bases: 1. The CDR3 region is CASRGQMNTEAFF. CDR3 nucleotides: TGTGCCAGCAGGGGACAGATGAACACTGAAGCTTTCTTT.

V usage is TRBV6-6 and J usage is TRBJ1-5; D remains ambiguous. The V end lost 8 bases, the J end lost 3 bases, and 8 bases lay between the germline ends. The CDR3 spans 12 residues. Germline V gene lookup returns CDR1 MNHNY and CDR2 SVGAGI (reference sequence). This chain's CDR3 is CASGPNNQPQHF. CDR3 nucleotide sequence: TGTGCCAGCGGGCCGAACAATCAGCCCCAGCATTTT.

This clone was observed a handful of times. The gene calls are TRBV19 and TRBJ1-6; TRBD1 matches 9 bases. Germline assignment: CDR1 LNHDA and CDR2 SQIVND (reference sequence). With 5 bases clipped from V and 10 bases from J, the junction kept 6 bases outside the gene matches. The CDR3 is 14 residues long. The CDR3 DNA reads TGTGCCAGTAGTCCAACAGGGGGCATATCACCCCTCCACTTT. Protein sequence: CASSPTGGISPLHF. Drawing the rest from reference TRBV19 and TRBJ1-6, the complete variable domain is DGGITQSPKYLFRKEGQNVTLSCEQNLNHDAMYWYRQDPGQGLRLIYYSQIVNDFQKGDIAEGYSVSREKKESFPLTVTSAQKNPTAFYLCASSPTGGISPLHFGNGTRLTVT.

The V and J genes are TRBV5-1 and TRBJ2-7, with a tentative D call TRBD1 (5 bases). This CDR3 is built from 15 residues. Germline V gene lookup returns CDR1 SGHRS and CDR2 YFSETQ. Trimming took off 4 bases at V and 1 base at J, with 15 bases between the two ends. The CDR3 DNA is TGCGCCAGCAGCCTTACAGGAGCTCAATCCTACGAGCAGTACTTC. Protein product: CASSLTGAQSYEQYF.

The chain is built from TRBV27 and TRBJ1-1, with D maybe TRBD1 (5 bases). Germline assignment: CDR1 MNHEY and CDR2 SMNVEV (reference sequence). This CDR3 comprises 14 residues. V gave up 3 bases and J gave up 2 bases, with 10 bases separating them. The CDR3 DNA sequence: TGTGCCAGCAGTTTGACAGTCCTCAACACTGAAGCTTTCTTT. This codes for CASSLTVLNTEAFF.